A selection of T cell receptor beta chains follows, all from one sample in a study of OX40 agonist ivuxolimab in advanced cancers. The method was immunoSEQ multiplex PCR; TCRdb's version includes in-frame clones alone and lacks a portion of them. The data hold 55,000 to 75,000 clones, with roughly 80% observed a single time. The source material was CD4+ or CD8+ T cells sorted from blood, sampled in a trial of the OX40 agonist ivuxolimab. These receptors originate from an adult with an advanced solid tumor such as melanoma, head and neck, liver or kidney cancer. Both conserved end residues are part of each CDR3. The order of the fields is clone size, J gene, V gene, D gene, CDR3 DNA, CDR3 protein. A D gene is named only where the DNA matches it firmly. Clone size is given for some rows only: seen once, a few or many times, or a class if the clone is expanded.

.,TRBJ2-3,TRBV5-4,TRBD2,TGTGCCAGCAGCCGGACTAGCGGGGGTGGCGCAGATACGCAGTATTTT,CASSRTSGGGADTQYF
.,TRBJ1-2,TRBV30,.,TGTGCCTGGAGTCGCGACAGGCCCTATGGCTACACCTTC,CAWSRDRPYGYTF
.,TRBJ2-3,TRBV6-1,TRBD1,TGTGCCAGCAGTCCGACAGGGGCGTGGGATACGCAGTATTTT,CASSPTGAWDTQYF
.,TRBJ1-3,TRBV5-1,.,TGCGCCAGCAGCTTGGGGGACACAGCTGGAAACACCATATATTTT,CASSLGDTAGNTIYF
.,TRBJ2-3,TRBV7-9,.,TGTGCCAGCAGCCCAAAAGATACGCAGTATTTT,CASSPKDTQYF
.,TRBJ2-2,TRBV6-5,.,TGTGCCAGCGGGACTCCGAACACCGGGGAGCTGTTTTTT,CASGTPNTGELFF
.,TRBJ2-7,TRBV6-5,.,TGTGCCAGCAGCCATAGGGACACGCACTACGAGCAGTACTTC,CASSHRDTHYEQYF
.,TRBJ1-4,TRBV15,.,TGTGCCACCAGCAGAGATTTGGGAAATGAGAAACTGTTTTTT,CATSRDLGNEKLFF
.,TRBJ2-1,TRBV15,.,TGTGCCACCAGCCGACCCCACACTAGCCCAAATGAGCAGTTCTTC,CATSRPHTSPNEQFF
few,TRBJ2-6,TRBV4-3,.,TGCGCCAGCAGCCAAGACGACAGCTCTGGGGCCAACGTCCTGACTTTC,CASSQDDSSGANVLTF
.,TRBJ1-2,TRBV18,.,TGTGCCAGCTCACCACCCCGGGACTTTAACTATGGCTACACCTTC,CASSPPRDFNYGYTF
.,TRBJ2-1,TRBV10-1,.,TGCGCCAGCAGTGAGTCTGGACGGTACAATGAGCAGTTCTTC,CASSESGRYNEQFF
.,TRBJ1-4,TRBV5-1,.,TGCGCCAGCACCCCGGTCGGGACATCTAATGAAAAACTGTTTTTT,CASTPVGTSNEKLFF
.,TRBJ1-4,TRBV30,.,TGTGCCTGGAGTTTATCGGGGAACGAAAAACTGTTTTTT,CAWSLSGNEKLFF
few,TRBJ1-1,TRBV5-1,.,TGCGCCAGCACCCGGACGGGGAACACTGAAGCTTTCTTT,CASTRTGNTEAFF
.,TRBJ2-1,TRBV6-4,TRBD2,TGTGCCAGCAGTGACTCACTAGCGAGCTCCTACAATGAGCAGTTCTTC,CASSDSLASSYNEQFF
.,TRBJ1-2,TRBV4-1,.,TGCGCCAGCAGCCAAGCCGGGACACGGGGCTACACCTTC,CASSQAGTRGYTF
.,TRBJ2-5,TRBV4-2,.,TGTGCCAGCAGCTCCCGTAGCGACCAAGAGACCCAGTACTTC,CASSSRSDQETQYF
.,TRBJ2-5,TRBV7-2,.,TGTGCCAGCAGCTTTAACCCAGGGGGGGTAGGAGAGACCCAGTACTTC,CASSFNPGGVGETQYF
.,TRBJ2-3,TRBV6-5,TRBD2,TGTGCCAGCAGTCTTCTAGCGGGAGTGACAGATACGCAGTATTTT,CASSLLAGVTDTQYF
.,TRBJ2-5,TRBV28,TRBD1,TGTGCCAGCAGCCAAGATACGACAGGGCAAGAGACCCAGTACTTC,CASSQDTTGQETQYF
.,TRBJ1-2,TRBV6-1,.,TGTGCCAGCAGTGATCTGAACTATGGCTACACCTTC,CASSDLNYGYTF
.,TRBJ2-1,TRBV5-8,.,TGTGCCAGCAGCTTCTGGTCCTACAATGAGCAGTTCTTC,CASSFWSYNEQFF
.,TRBJ2-7,TRBV2,.,TGTGCCAGCAGCAATTACGGGGAGCAGTACTTC,CASSNYGEQYF
.,TRBJ2-7,TRBV12-2,.,TGTGCAAGTCGCCCGCCCCCTAGTAGGAGTTTGTGGGTCGGGCAGTACTTC,CASRPPPSRSLWVGQYF
.,TRBJ1-5,TRBV7-5,.,TGTGCCAGAAGCAATATCGACAGGGAGAGGGGACAGCCCCAGCATTTT,CARSNIDRERGQPQHF
.,TRBJ2-3,TRBV19,.,TGTGCCAGTAGTATAGGTTTGAGGAACACAGATACGCAGTATTTT,CASSIGLRNTDTQYF
.,TRBJ2-1,TRBV10-3,TRBD2,TGTGCCATCAGTGAGTCCCAGCGGGGGGGCATTGAGCAGTTCTTC,CAISESQRGGIEQFF
once,TRBJ1-5,TRBV2,.,TGTGCCAGCAGCGAGGACACTTCCTATCAGCCCCAGCATTTT,CASSEDTSYQPQHF
.,TRBJ2-7,TRBV19,TRBD1,TGTGCCAGTGGACAGGGGGAAGCCTACGAGCAGTACTTC,CASGQGEAYEQYF
.,TRBJ2-5,TRBV15,.,TGTGCCACCAGCAGAGATGGAGAGACCCAGTACTTC,CATSRDGETQYF
.,TRBJ2-1,TRBV7-2,.,TGTGCCAGCAGCTTAGCCGGGACTGGGGCACATGAGCAGTTCTTC,CASSLAGTGAHEQFF
.,TRBJ1-2,TRBV6-4,.,TGTGCCAGCAGTGACTATGGAGTTGGCTACACCTTC,CASSDYGVGYTF
few,TRBJ1-1,TRBV2,.,TGTGCCAGCGATGGGGAAAGGAGTGAAGCTTTCTTT,CASDGERSEAFF
.,TRBJ1-1,TRBV7-9,.,TGTGCCAGCAGCTTAGCGCAGGGTAGAGCTTTCTTT,CASSLAQGRAFF
few,TRBJ1-5,TRBV6-4,.,TGTGCCAGCAGTGACGGCAAGGGCCAGCCCCAGCATTTT,CASSDGKGQPQHF
few,TRBJ2-2,TRBV13,TRBD2,TGTGCCAGCAGTTGGGGGGGAACCAACACCGGGGAGCTGTTTTTT,CASSWGGTNTGELFF
.,TRBJ2-2,TRBV9,.,TGTGCCAGCAGCGTTGGTTACGGGTTTGACACCGGGGAGCTGTTTTTT,CASSVGYGFDTGELFF